This T cell receptor beta chain emerged from a study of T cells expressing NK-cell markers. Study information: Beta-chain profiling covered CD3+CD56+NKG2C+, CD3+CD56+NKG2C- and CD3+CD56-NKG2C+ sorted subsets. Eight donors were sequenced, of whom seven were HCMV-seropositive, while the remaining one was HCMV-seronegative.

The CDR3 runs 14 residues. Of note for this clonotype: The target antigen is unknown.

General study points: These clonotypes additionally ranked first within the CD3+CD56-NKG2C+ fraction of several donors.

TCRdb re-called the 5' RACE reads and gives one entry per CDR3 protein, without DNA. Across approximately 170,000 distinct CDR3 sequences, the top ten clones capture around 20% of the sample. The TCR was taken from a man aged 18-69 years in good health. The chain combines TRBV12-3 or TRBV12-4 with TRBJ2-5. Sequencing input: blood T cells: a sorted CD56 or NKG2C T cell subset, CD4+ or CD8+ T cells, or bulk PBMC T cells (not recorded which). The CDR3 loop reads CASRESYLGETQYF.